These 30 T cell receptor beta chains share one sample of origin, sequenced in a study of OX40 agonist ivuxolimab in advanced cancers. The assay was immunoSEQ multiplex PCR, and TCRdb's table has in-frame clones only and misses some. This repertoire shows roughly 45,000 clones, approximately 78% found once; its top ten account for under 9.5%. Sequenced material: CD4+ or CD8+ T cells sorted from blood, taken in a trial of the OX40 agonist ivuxolimab. These receptor sequences come from an adult with an advanced solid tumor such as melanoma, head and neck, liver or kidney cancer.

The chain has TRBV4-1 and TRBJ1-2, with D hard to call. Germline CDR1 is MGHRA and CDR2 is YSYEKL. Trimming pared 4 bases from V and 0 bases from J, leaving 9 bases between. The CDR3 length is 14 residues. CDR3 DNA sequence: TGCGCCAGCAGCCCCCGAATAGCTAACTATGGCTACACCTTC. Amino acid sequence: CASSPRIANYGYTF.

The rearrangement joins TRBV19 to TRBJ2-5; no clear D. V dropped 1 base and J dropped 7 bases, with 13 bases sitting between them. The CDR3 is 14 amino acids. Per germline, CDR1 LNHDA and CDR2 SQIVND (reference sequence). This CDR3 reads CASSIGRPPGTQYF. The CDR3 DNA is TGTGCCAGTAGTATAGGAAGGCCCCCCGGGACCCAGTACTTC.

J is TRBJ1-1 and V is TRBV9; perhaps TRBD1 as D (5 bases). The CDR3 totals 16 residues. Deletions cut 2 bases from V and 2 bases from J, with 16 bases between. From germline, CDR1 is SGDLS and CDR2 YYNGEE. The CDR3: CASSVLSVGANTEAFF. CDR3 nucleotides: TGTGCCAGCAGCGTCCTATCTGTTGGGGCTAACACTGAAGCTTTCTTT. The full variable domain, completed using reference TRBV9 and TRBJ1-1, is DSGVTQTPKHLITATGQRVTLRCSPRSGDLSVYWYQQSLDQGLQFLIQYYNGEERAKGNILERFSAQQFPDLHSELNLSSLELGDSALYFCASSVLSVGANTEAFFGQGTRLTVV.

V usage is TRBV7-2 and J usage is TRBJ2-1, with D unresolved. Trimming cost V 4 bases and J 7 bases, with 11 bases left between them. This CDR3 is built from 13 residues. Germline CDR1 SGHTA, CDR2 FQGNSA. For the CDR3, the DNA is TGTGCCAGCAGCTCGACTTGGTCTAATGAGCAGTTCTTC. Translation: CASSSTWSNEQFF. Variable domain in full (rest from reference TRBV7-2 and TRBJ2-1): GAGVSQSPSNKVTEKGKDVELRCDPISGHTALYWYRQSLGQGLEFLIYFQGNSAPDKSGLPSDRFSAERTGGSVSTLTIQRTQQEDSAVYLCASSSTWSNEQFFGPGTRLTVL.

The sample holds a few counts of this clone. V usage is TRBV2 and J usage is TRBJ2-5; D perhaps matches TRBD1 (6 bases). Trimming pared 9 bases from V and 5 bases from J, leaving 13 bases between. The CDR3 is 12 residues long. The germline gives CDR1 SNHLY, CDR2 FYNNEI. This CDR3 reads CASDRYRETQYF. In DNA, the CDR3 is TGTGCCAGTGACAGGTATCGGGAGACCCAGTACTTC.

In its sample, this clone was seen once. The chain is built from TRBV7-2 and TRBJ2-5; possible D gene TRBD2, 6 bases. There are 15 residues in the CDR3. V lost 0 bases and J 1 base, leaving 9 bases between the germline ends. Germline values: CDR1 SGHTA, CDR2 FQGNSA. The CDR3 region is CASSLAASVQETQYF. CDR3 sequence (DNA): TGTGCCAGCAGCTTAGCCGCTAGCGTCCAAGAGACCCAGTACTTC.

The chain recombines TRBV10-3 with TRBJ1-3, with D unresolved. The CDR3 spans 16 residues. With 2 bases removed from V and 0 bases from J, the gap between germline ends came to 11 bases. Germline CDR1 ENHRY, CDR2 SYGVKD. CDR3 sequence: CAISEERSFSGNTIYF. The CDR3, as DNA: TGTGCCATCAGTGAGGAACGTAGCTTCTCTGGAAACACCATATATTTT.

This clone was counted only a few times. DNA for the CDR3: TGTGCCAGCAGCCAAGATACGGGGTTCTACAATGAGCAGTTCTTC. It is translated as CASSQDTGFYNEQFF. This chain joins TRBV14 and TRBJ2-1; TRBD2 might be the D (5 bases). Germline-derived CDR1 and CDR2 are SGHDN and FVKESK. Between the trimmed V and J ends, which lost 0 bases and 3 bases, there was a span of 9 bases. This CDR3 has 15 amino acids.

This chain connects TRBV6-5 to TRBJ1-2, with TRBD1 as a possible D gene (6 bases). This CDR3 spans 14 amino acids. The V end was cut by 0 bases, the J end by 8 bases, with 13 bases between. Germline V gives CDR1 MNHEY, CDR2 SVGAGI. The CDR3 nucleotides read TGTGCCAGCAGTTACTCAGGGGGGGCGTGGGGCTACACCTTC. Its protein product is CASSYSGGAWGYTF.

The rearrangement uses TRBV7-2 and TRBJ2-1; 7 nucleotides match TRBD2. The CDR3 spans 17 residues. J gave up 4 bases and V 3 bases, and 12 bases lay outside the gene matches. CDR1 SGHTA and CDR2 FQGNSA come from the germline V gene. For the CDR3, the DNA is TGTGCCAGCAGCTTGCAAGGCCTAGCGCGGGGGTACAATGAGCAGTTCTTC. Residues: CASSLQGLARGYNEQFF.

The chain is built from TRBV7-8 and TRBJ2-7; TRBD2 matches at 8 bases. The CDR3 covers 14 residues. CDR1 and CDR2 from the germline V gene are SGHVS and FQNEAQ. V trimming: 6 bases; J trimming: 0 bases; junction bases outside the gene matches: 4. The CDR3, as DNA: TGTGCCAGCAGACCGACTAGCGCCTCCTACGAGCAGTACTTC. It codes for CASRPTSASYEQYF.

This clone was seen only once. The chain has TRBV5-5 and TRBJ1-1; D call uncertain. Trimming stripped 0 bases from V and 0 bases from J, with 9 bases between. The CDR3 is 15 amino acids. Germline lookup yields CDR1 SGHKS and CDR2 YYEKEE (reference sequence). Here the CDR3 reads CASSLASGLNTEAFF. For the CDR3, the DNA is TGTGCCAGCAGCTTGGCTTCCGGGTTGAACACTGAAGCTTTCTTT.

This clone was counted a few times. V is TRBV7-2 and J is TRBJ1-2; tentative D call: TRBD1 (5 bases). The V and J ends lost 2 bases and 3 bases respectively, with 16 bases between them. This CDR3 region has 16 residues. From germline, CDR1 is SGHTA and CDR2 FQGNSA. The CDR3 nucleotides read TGTGCCAGCAGCTTACCCATGGGGGGGTCCCACTATGGCTACACCTTC. Translated, it gives CASSLPMGGSHYGYTF.

This clone is classed as medium-sized (0.01 to 0.1%). The rearrangement links TRBV6-1 to TRBJ2-7; 7 bases map to TRBD1. The CDR3 has 15 amino acids. J lost 0 bases, V lost 5 bases, and 7 bases had no gene match. Per germline, CDR1 MNHNS and CDR2 SASEGT. CDR3 loop: CASSTSGGISYEQYF. Written as DNA, the CDR3 is TGTGCCAGCAGTACCTCAGGGGGTATCTCCTACGAGCAGTACTTC.

CDR3: CASSSQGFTDTQYF. CDR3 coding DNA: TGCGCCAGCAGCTCACAGGGATTCACAGATACGCAGTATTTT. The chain is built from TRBV5-1 and TRBJ2-3; weak D call: TRBD1 (6 bases). Germline loops: CDR1 SGHRS, CDR2 YFSETQ. V was trimmed by 3 bases and J by 2 bases, leaving 10 bases between them. This CDR3 is built from 14 residues.

This sequence joins TRBV25-1 and TRBJ1-4; TRBD1 might be the D (5 bases). Germline V lookup: CDR1 MGHDK, CDR2 SYGVNS. Trimming left V 3 bases short and J 2 bases short, with 7 bases between. The length of the CDR3 is 14 residues. CDR3 coding DNA: TGTGCCAGCAGTGACAGGGTGACTAATGAAAAACTGTTTTTT. Protein product: CASSDRVTNEKLFF.

J is TRBJ2-7 and V is TRBV21-1; the table gives TRBD1 as D, unverified against the DNA. TRBV21-1 is a listed pseudogene. The CDR3 runs to 15 residues. The CDR3, as DNA: TGTGCCAGCATATCGTCATTGGACAGGACCTACGAGCAGTACTTC. Translated: CASISSLDRTYEQYF.

This chain connects TRBV10-3 to TRBJ2-7; 7 nucleotides align to TRBD2. The V and J ends lost 6 bases and 6 bases, in that order; junction bases with no gene match: 14. Per germline, CDR1 ENHRY and CDR2 SYGVKD. The CDR3 loop spans 15 amino acids. The CDR3 DNA follows: TGTGCCATCAGCCATGGTCTGGCGGGAGAGAGCGAGCAGTACTTC. Translated, it gives CAISHGLAGESEQYF.

A single count supports this clone. This rearrangement joins TRBV5-1 to TRBJ2-2; D not resolved. The germline V gene encodes CDR1 SGHRS and CDR2 YFSETQ. The CDR3 consists of 15 residues. V was trimmed by 0 bases and J by 5 bases, leaving 11 bases between them. CDR3: CASSLDGRKTGELFF. The CDR3 DNA is TGCGCCAGCAGCTTGGACGGGCGGAAGACCGGGGAGCTGTTTTTT.

The chain links TRBV27 to TRBJ1-1, with 9 bases matching TRBD1. This CDR3 is built from 14 residues. V shed 7 bases, J shed 5 bases, and the junction held 8 bases outside the gene matches. Germline lookup yields CDR1 MNHEY and CDR2 SMNVEV (reference sequence). The CDR3 sequence: CASIKQGAQTEAFF. DNA for the CDR3: TGTGCCAGCATTAAACAGGGGGCCCAAACTGAAGCTTTCTTT.

The chain employs TRBV5-4 and TRBJ1-2; 8 nucleotides match TRBD1. V was pared by 4 bases and J by 7 bases, with 12 bases of the junction left unmatched. Germline V CDR1 and CDR2: SGHNT, YYREEE (reference sequence). The CDR3 spans 15 residues. The CDR3 coding sequence is TGTGCCAGCAGCCCGGGGACAGGACACATGGGTGGCTACACCTTC. Its protein is CASSPGTGHMGGYTF.

The gene calls are TRBV9 and TRBJ1-2, with D possibly matching TRBD1 (5 bases). Germline values: CDR1 SGDLS, CDR2 YYNGEE. The CDR3 spans 16 residues. The V end lost 4 bases, the J end lost 4 bases, and 20 bases lay between the germline ends. The CDR3 DNA reads as TGTGCCAGCAGCCCACGAAGGGACCGTCGGGGCTATGGCTACACCTTC. Translation: CASSPRRDRRGYGYTF.

V usage is TRBV4-2 and J usage is TRBJ1-4; D gene ambiguous. Germline V lookup: CDR1 LGHNA, CDR2 YNFKEQ. The germline V and J ends were trimmed by 0 bases and 2 bases, with 13 bases remaining between them. The CDR3 is 17 amino acids. The CDR3 region has the DNA TGTGCCAGCAGCCAAGATAGGAGGCAGCGCACTAATGAAAAACTGTTTTTT. Its translation is CASSQDRRQRTNEKLFF.

The chain couples TRBV7-6 to TRBJ1-5; 7 nucleotides align to TRBD1. Per germline, CDR1 SGHVS and CDR2 FNYEAQ. The length of the CDR3 is 14 residues. V dropped 5 bases and J dropped 5; count of bases not matched to a gene: 6. As DNA, the CDR3 is TGTGCCAGCAGCGTCACAGGGGCCCATCAGCCCCAGCATTTT. Its protein product is CASSVTGAHQPQHF.

Details on this clone: Sequence at one end of the junction differs from germline and may be a read error. J is TRBJ2-7 and V is TRBV10-3; D perhaps matches TRBD2 (5 bases). Germline lookup yields CDR1 ENHRY and CDR2 SYGVKD. The CDR3 is made up of 11 amino acids. Written as DNA, the CDR3 is TGTGCCATCCGTGAGGGAAGGGAGCAGTACTTC. Its protein is CAIREGREQYF.

This chain links TRBV21-1 with TRBJ1-2. TRBV21-1 constitutes a pseudogene. CDR3 length: 16 residues. DNA of the CDR3: TGTGCCAGCAGCCTTAAGCCATCTTGTCAGGAGTATGGCTACACCTTC. This gives the protein CASSLKPSCQEYGYTF.

The chain is built from TRBV10-2 and TRBJ2-5; TRBD2 aligns across 8 bases. The end of the DNA is better explained by TRBJ2-7, so the J call may be wrong. The CDR3 sequence is 16 residues long. Germline values: CDR1 WSHSY, CDR2 SAAADI. As DNA, the CDR3 is TGCGCCAGCAGTGAGTTTGAAACTAGCGGTTCCTACGAGCAGTACTTC. It encodes CASSEFETSGSYEQYF.

This chain joins TRBV9 and TRBJ1-1; maybe TRBD1 (6 bases). V lost 2 bases and J 2 bases, leaving 10 bases between the germline ends. The CDR3 extends over 14 amino acids. Per germline, CDR1 SGDLS and CDR2 YYNGEE. The CDR3 sequence: CASSVRQDNTEAFF. CDR3 coding DNA: TGTGCCAGCAGCGTTAGACAGGACAACACTGAAGCTTTCTTT. The full variable domain, rest sourced from reference TRBV9 and TRBJ1-1, is DSGVTQTPKHLITATGQRVTLRCSPRSGDLSVYWYQQSLDQGLQFLIQYYNGEERAKGNILERFSAQQFPDLHSELNLSSLELGDSALYFCASSVRQDNTEAFFGQGTRLTVV.

The gene calls are TRBV2 and TRBJ2-3, with 7 bases lining up with TRBD2. The CDR3 is made up of 19 amino acids. V lost 6 bases to trimming and J lost 0 bases; unmatched junction nucleotides: 18. Germline CDR1 and CDR2: SNHLY and FYNNEI. The CDR3 sequence is CASSYSGSGITTSTDTQYF. The DNA for the CDR3 is TGTGCCAGCAGCTATAGTGGGAGCGGGATAACAACTAGCACAGATACGCAGTATTTT.

This chain uses TRBV19 with TRBJ2-2; D call uncertain. The V gene lost 3 bases and the J gene lost 8 bases, with 10 bases spanning the gap. Germline V CDR1 and CDR2: LNHDA, SQIVND (reference sequence). There are 13 residues in the CDR3. CDR3 DNA sequence: TGTGCCAGTAGTATCGGGCAGGTGGGGGAGCTGTTTTTT. This translates into CASSIGQVGELFF.